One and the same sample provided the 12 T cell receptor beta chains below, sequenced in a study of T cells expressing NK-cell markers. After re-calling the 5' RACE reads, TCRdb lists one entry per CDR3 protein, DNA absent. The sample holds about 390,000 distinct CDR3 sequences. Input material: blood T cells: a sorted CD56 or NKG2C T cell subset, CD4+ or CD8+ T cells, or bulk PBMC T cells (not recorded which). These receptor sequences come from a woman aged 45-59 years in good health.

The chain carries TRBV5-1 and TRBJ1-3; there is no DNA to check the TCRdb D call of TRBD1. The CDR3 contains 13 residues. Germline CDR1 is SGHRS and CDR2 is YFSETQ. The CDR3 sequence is CASGATTGDTIYF.

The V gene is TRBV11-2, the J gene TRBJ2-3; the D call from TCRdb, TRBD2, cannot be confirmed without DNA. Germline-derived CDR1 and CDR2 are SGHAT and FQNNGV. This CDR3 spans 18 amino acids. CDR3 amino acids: CASSLISGRSGGTDTQYF.

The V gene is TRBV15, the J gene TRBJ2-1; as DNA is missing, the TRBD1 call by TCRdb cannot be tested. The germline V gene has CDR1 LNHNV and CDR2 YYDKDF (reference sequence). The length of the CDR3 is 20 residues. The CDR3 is CATSTRQGVWIAGSYNEQFF. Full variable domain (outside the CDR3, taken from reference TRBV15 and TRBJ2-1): DAMVIQNPRYQVTQFGKPVTLSCSQTLNHNVMYWYQQKSSQAPKLLFHYYDKDFNNEADTPDNFQSRRPNTSFCFLDIRSPGLGDTAMYLCATSTRQGVWIAGSYNEQFFGPGTRLTVL.

The CDR3 protein is CASSATGSRGAGELFF. This chain joins TRBV7-3 and TRBJ2-2; TCRdb gives TRBD2 as the D gene, but with no DNA this cannot be confirmed. This CDR3 region has 16 residues. Germline V gene data show CDR1 as SGHTA and CDR2 as FQGTGA.

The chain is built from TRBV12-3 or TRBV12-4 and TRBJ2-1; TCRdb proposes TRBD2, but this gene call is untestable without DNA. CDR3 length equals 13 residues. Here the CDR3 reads CASSPGLRNEQFF.

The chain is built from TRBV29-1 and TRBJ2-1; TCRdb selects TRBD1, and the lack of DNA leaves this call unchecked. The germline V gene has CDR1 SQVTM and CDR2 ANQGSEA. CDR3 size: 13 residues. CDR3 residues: CSVIGQGEDEQFF.

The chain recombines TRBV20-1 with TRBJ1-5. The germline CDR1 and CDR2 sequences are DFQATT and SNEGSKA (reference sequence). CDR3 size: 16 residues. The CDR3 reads CSAQSGLSTANQPQHF.

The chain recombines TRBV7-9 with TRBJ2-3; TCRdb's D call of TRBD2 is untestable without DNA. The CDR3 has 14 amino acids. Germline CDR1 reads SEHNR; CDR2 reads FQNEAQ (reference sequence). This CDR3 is CASDSVWEADTQYF.

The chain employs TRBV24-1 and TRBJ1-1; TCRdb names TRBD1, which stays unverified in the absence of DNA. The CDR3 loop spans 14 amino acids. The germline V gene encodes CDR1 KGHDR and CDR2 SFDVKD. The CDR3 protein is CATRGTGIYTEAFF.

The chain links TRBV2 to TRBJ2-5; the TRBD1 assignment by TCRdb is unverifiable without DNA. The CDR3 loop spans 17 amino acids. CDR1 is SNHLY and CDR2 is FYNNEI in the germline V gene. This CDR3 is CASSASAGTEPPETQYF.

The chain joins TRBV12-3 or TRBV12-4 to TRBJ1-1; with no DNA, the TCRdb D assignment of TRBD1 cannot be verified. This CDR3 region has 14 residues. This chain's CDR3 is CASSRGARDTEAFF.

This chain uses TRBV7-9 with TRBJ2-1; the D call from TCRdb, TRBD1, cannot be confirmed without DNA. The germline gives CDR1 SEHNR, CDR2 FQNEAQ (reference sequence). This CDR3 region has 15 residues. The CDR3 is CASSFRTGGNNEQFF.